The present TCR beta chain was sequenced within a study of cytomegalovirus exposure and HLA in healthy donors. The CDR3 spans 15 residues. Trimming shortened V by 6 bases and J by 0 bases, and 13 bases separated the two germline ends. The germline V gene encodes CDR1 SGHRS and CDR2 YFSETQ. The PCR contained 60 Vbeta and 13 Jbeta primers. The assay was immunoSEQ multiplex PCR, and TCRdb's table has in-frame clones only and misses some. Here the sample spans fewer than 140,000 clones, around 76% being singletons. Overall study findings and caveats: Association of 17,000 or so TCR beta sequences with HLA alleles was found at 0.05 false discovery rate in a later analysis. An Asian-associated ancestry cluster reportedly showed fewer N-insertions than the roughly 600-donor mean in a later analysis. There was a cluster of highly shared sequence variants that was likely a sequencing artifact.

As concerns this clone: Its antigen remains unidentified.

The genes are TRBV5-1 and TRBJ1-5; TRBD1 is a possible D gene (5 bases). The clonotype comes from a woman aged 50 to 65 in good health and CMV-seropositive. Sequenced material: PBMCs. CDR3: CASKPTAYSNQPQHF. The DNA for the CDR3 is TGCGCCAGCAAACCGACAGCTTATAGCAATCAGCCCCAGCATTTT.